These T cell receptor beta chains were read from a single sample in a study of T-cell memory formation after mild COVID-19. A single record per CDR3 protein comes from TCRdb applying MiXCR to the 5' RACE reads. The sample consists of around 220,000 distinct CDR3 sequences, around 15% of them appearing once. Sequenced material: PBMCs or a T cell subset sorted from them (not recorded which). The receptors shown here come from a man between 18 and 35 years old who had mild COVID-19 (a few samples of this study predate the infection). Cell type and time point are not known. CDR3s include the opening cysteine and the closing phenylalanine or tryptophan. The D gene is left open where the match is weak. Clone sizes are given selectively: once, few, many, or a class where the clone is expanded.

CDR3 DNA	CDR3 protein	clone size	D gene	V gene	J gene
TGTGCCAGCAGCCCCCAGGGACTACGCGAGCAGTACTTC	CASSPQGLREQYF	NA	TRBD2	TRBV9	TRBJ2-7
TGTGCCAGCAGCCAAGATGGATTCAGCTATGGCTACACCTTC	CASSQDGFSYGYTF	NA	NA	TRBV3-1	TRBJ1-2
TGTGCCAGCCAACAGAGGGCCACCGGGGAGCTGTTTTTT	CASQQRATGELFF	NA	NA	TRBV3-1	TRBJ2-2
TGTGCCAGCAGCCCAGCGCCGGAGTACACTGAAGCTTTCTTT	CASSPAPEYTEAFF	NA	NA	TRBV5-4	TRBJ1-1
TGTGCCAGCACCAAAGGGGGGGTAGCGGATGGCTACACCTTC	CASTKGGVADGYTF	few	NA	TRBV6-6	TRBJ1-2
TGTGCCAGCAGTGAAAAGGGGGGCTATGATACGCAGTATTTT	CASSEKGGYDTQYF	NA	NA	TRBV6-1	TRBJ2-3
TGCAGTGCTAGAGGTAGCGGGGTTATTTACGAGCAGTACTTC	CSARGSGVIYEQYF	few	TRBD2	TRBV20-1	TRBJ2-7
TGTGCCAGCAGCTTAGCGACTGTCCAGGGAGGCTCACCCCTCCACTTT	CASSLATVQGGSPLHF	few	NA	TRBV7-6	TRBJ1-6
TGCAGTGCTTCGTATGGGGCCGGGGATACGCAGTATTTT	CSASYGAGDTQYF	NA	NA	TRBV20-1	TRBJ2-3
TGTGCCAGCAGCCCGGGGTACAATGAGCAGTTCTTC	CASSPGYNEQFF	NA	NA	TRBV5-6	TRBJ2-1
TGCAGCGTTGCGGCGGGACAGAATAACAATGAGCAGTTCTTC	CSVAAGQNNNEQFF	NA	NA	TRBV29-1	TRBJ2-1
TGCGCCAGCAGCTTATTACAGGGGGGGAGGCCCCAGCATTTT	CASSLLQGGRPQHF	NA	TRBD1	TRBV5-1	TRBJ1-5
TGTGCCAGCAGCGGGCGGGGGGCTGGGGCCAACGTCCTGACTTTC	CASSGRGAGANVLTF	NA	TRBD2	TRBV7-2	TRBJ2-6
TGTGCCAGCAGCCAAGAACTCCGCGACGGGGAGCTGTTTTTT	CASSQELRDGELFF	few	NA	TRBV14	TRBJ2-2
TGTGCCACCAGTAGCGGACAGGGCGAAGAGACCCAGTACTTC	CATSSGQGEETQYF	NA	TRBD1	TRBV24-1	TRBJ2-5